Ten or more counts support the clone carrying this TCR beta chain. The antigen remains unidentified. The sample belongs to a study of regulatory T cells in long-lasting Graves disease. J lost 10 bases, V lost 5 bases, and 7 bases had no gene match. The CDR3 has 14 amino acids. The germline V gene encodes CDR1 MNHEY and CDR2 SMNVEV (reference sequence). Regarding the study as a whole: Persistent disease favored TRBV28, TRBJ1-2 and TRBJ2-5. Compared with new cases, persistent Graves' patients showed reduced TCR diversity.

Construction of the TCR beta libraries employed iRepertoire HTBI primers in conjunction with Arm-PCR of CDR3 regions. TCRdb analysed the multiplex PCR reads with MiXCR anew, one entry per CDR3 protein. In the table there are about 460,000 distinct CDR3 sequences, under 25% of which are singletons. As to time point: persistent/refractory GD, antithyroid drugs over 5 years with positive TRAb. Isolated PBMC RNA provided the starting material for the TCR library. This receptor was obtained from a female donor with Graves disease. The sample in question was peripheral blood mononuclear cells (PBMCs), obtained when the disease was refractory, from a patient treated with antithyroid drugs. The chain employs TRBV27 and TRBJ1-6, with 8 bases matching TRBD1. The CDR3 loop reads CASSPQGAGSPLHF. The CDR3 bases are TGTGCCAGCAGTCCCCAGGGGGCAGGATCACCCCTCCACTTT.